This TCR beta chain is drawn from a study of T cells in localized non-small cell lung cancer (dated by TCRdb to about 2020). Regarding the research as a whole: The study analyzed T cell repertoires of 200 to 250 early-stage NSCLC patients, comparing tumors and uninvolved tumor-adjacent lungs. All 230 or so NSCLC patients in the cohort were treatment-naive and had localized lung tumors that were resected. NSCLC patients had a mean age of roughly 66 years, and about 140 were male and 107 female.

TCR beta CDR3 regions were sequenced from DNA using the immunoSEQ Assay. Turning to the authors' computational methods: To compute T cell density, TCR beta template counts were normalized to usable DNA, which was estimated by amplifying housekeeping genes. Richness was estimated with the preseqR package, extrapolating to 400,000 templates for PBMC samples and 120,000 templates for tissue samples. Clonality was defined by subtracting Pielou's evenness from one. To identify tissue-enriched TCRs, differential abundance testing was run on productive amino-acid clonotypes with a minimum total count of 5 and an alpha of 0.1. Repertoire overlap between compartments was quantified with the Jaccard Index and Morisita Overlap Index. GLIPH grouped TCR beta CDR3s together with public tetramer-defined viral CDR3s, and a viral motif had to include at least three viral sequences and also show V-gene enrichment. The clones in this table, taken by TCRdb from immuneACCESS, are in-frame only. Not every clone is retained; where verified, under half of the shortfall comes from an unresolved V gene, and the cause of the rest is unknown. The V and J calls and the clone size are those of that table, but D and trimming were determined from the DNA. The table for this sample lists almost 40,000 clones; 70% to 80% of them were counted only once. The ten largest clones represent roughly 36% of the sample.

Study-wide conclusions, independent of this receptor: Longer overall survival was associated with higher T cell density in blood, whereas shorter survival was associated with higher clonality in adjacent lung. Uninvolved tumor-adjacent lung showed the highest T cell clonality, higher than tumor, which suggests more focused antigenic responses in the adjacent lung. Of the top 100 tumor clones, a median of approximately 60 were detected in paired uninvolved adjacent lung; under 35 were also among that lung's top 100. Because the study design was exploratory, TCR variables were selected using unadjusted p-values without false-discovery rate correction. Because multi-region tumor sequencing was not done, intratumor heterogeneity could not be ruled out.

At diagnosis, tumor, uninvolved tumor-adjacent lung and peripheral blood were collected and then preserved as a mix of FFPE and fresh-frozen material. For TCR repertoire profiling, the blood samples were analyzed as peripheral blood mononuclear cells. Comments on this clone: Its antigen has not been determined. Per-nucleotide qualities are absent, and no much larger clonotype sits a single base away.

Cut back by 5 bases and 1 base, the V and J ends lie 17 bases apart. Spanning cysteine to phenylalanine, the CDR3 consists of 16 amino acids. Only the CDR3 portion is preserved as DNA: 48 bases, with reading frame beginning at the first base. From the germline V gene, CDR1 is SNHLY and CDR2 is FYNNEI. The sequences come from PBMCs, collected before any cancer treatment. This TCR derives from a woman between 35 and 75 years old with stage II squamous cell lung carcinoma. The chain links TRBV2 with TRBJ1-1; TRBD1 is possibly the D segment (5 matching bases). This receptor has the CDR3 CASSPPWGGENTEAFF. The nucleotide sequence is given as TGTGCCAGCAGTCCCCCGTGGGGGGGGGAGAACACTGAAGCTTTCTTT. Beyond the CDR3, the reference TRBV2 and TRBJ1-1 genes provide the residues; the full variable domain reads: EPEVTQTPSHQVTQMGQEVILRCVPISNHLYFYWYRQILGQKVEFLVSFYNNEISEKSEIFDDQFSVERPDGSNFTLKIRSTKLEDSAMYFCASSPPWGGENTEAFFGQGTRLTVV.